These T cell receptor beta chains were read from a single sample in a study of shared clonotypes between healthy human individuals. Sequencing was performed with immunoSEQ multiplex PCR; in TCRdb, only in-frame clones are kept and a portion is missing. This repertoire shows more than 550,000 clones, roughly 87% found once; its top ten account for about 34%. The sequenced sample consisted of memory CD8+ T cells from PBMCs. The receptor source for this set is a man younger than 30 in good health. Some clones in this sample may be carry-over from other donors' samples. Each CDR3 is given without its conserved first and last residue.

TRBV10-1 | ASSDLSGNVAF
TRBV4-1 | ASSQGLREGTGELF
TRBV27 | ASTPLNRNTEAF
TRBV27 | ASSMQRTGELF
TRBV6-4 | ASSVNRGNTEAF
TRBV6-4 | ASRGLGNTEAF
TRBV7-9 | ASSSRRSNTGELF
TRBV6-5 | ASSYSREVYGYT
TRBV25-1 | ASSDAEKYQETQY
TRBV7-9 | ASSPGLLLSYNEQF
TRBV27 | ASSRGGVGYEQY
TRBV21-1 | ASSTQGQIGLPEQY
TRBV7-9 | ASSDPGGSYEQY
TRBV9 | ASSVDRAGYEQY
TRBV28 | ASSFVTGGNYGYT
TRBV6-5 | ASSYDGYEQY
TRBV18 | ASAPSRRGNTIY
TRBV2 | ASRPGLSTYEQY
TRBV6-1 | ASIDRSSYNEQF
TRBV4-2 | ASSQEVGPDKLF
TRBV4-3 | ASSQEGAGTLGYT
TRBV4-3 | ASSQVWGGEGTENEQF
TRBV7-8 | ASSFTGALNYGYT
TRBV5-1 | ASSLFGTGRTGELF
TRBV5-6 | ASSWAGVSQDGYT
TRBV7-9 | ASSRPGTSGYGYT
TRBV4-1 | ASSQNSDRLQETQY
TRBV13 | TSSLGGQGANEQF
TRBV28 | ASSQSGLNSYEQY
TRBV2 | ASSEGHKGLTNEKLF
TRBV20-1 | SAREGFGYT
TRBV5-1 | ASSLRPIRDTEYEQY
TRBV5-4 | ASMSVGSGRATYNEQF
TRBV28 | ASSSYRDGLYEQY
TRBV9 | ASSVEWGNTEAF
TRBV14 | ASSQVLRGATRETQY
TRBV7-2 | ASSLAPPDYNEQF
TRBV27 | ASSLSGAISYEQY
TRBV13 | ASSLGRGVSSPLH
TRBV28 | ASSYSWGAVQF
TRBV27 | ASRKLREDGATNEKLF
TRBV5-6 | ASSLNMGGPNYGYT
TRBV30 | AQELWDKNYEQY
TRBV9 | ASRGQGGTEAF
TRBV28 | ASSTLDRFNTGELF
TRBV7-9 | ASSPRTGYEQY
TRBV9 | ASSVAGGSYNEQF
TRBV27 | ASSPRAGGFYEQY
TRBV7-9 | ASSQPGQGRYEQY
TRBV28 | ASSLKPTPEKLF
TRBV28 | ASSPLRSTDTQY
TRBV10-3 | AISVRQAYEQY
TRBV4-1 | ASSQKQGMNTEAF
TRBV2 | ASSGGGSGSYEQY
TRBV28 | ASGDRVYNEQF